These 17 T cell receptor beta chains share one sample of origin, sequenced in a study of shared clonotypes between healthy human individuals. The method was immunoSEQ multiplex PCR; TCRdb's version includes in-frame clones alone and lacks a portion of them. This repertoire shows approximately 1,500,000 clones, approximately 98% found once; its top ten account for approximately 0.45%. Material: naive CD4+ T cells sorted from blood. Subset indicated: CD45RA+ positively selected. The receptors originated from a man aged 30 to 45 in good health.

This chain uses TRBV28 with TRBJ1-2; no reliable D call. The germline CDR1 and CDR2 sequences are MDHEN and SYDVKM. Trimming cost V 6 bases and J 1 base, with 9 bases left between them. The CDR3 is made up of 13 amino acids. The CDR3 DNA is TGTGCCAGCAGGCCCGGACGTAACTATGGCTACACCTTC. As protein: CASRPGRNYGYTF.

This clone occurred once. The rearrangement links TRBV19 to TRBJ2-5, with 7 bases lining up with TRBD1. The CDR3 length is 13 residues. CDR1 is LNHDA and CDR2 is SQIVND in the germline V gene (reference sequence). Losses at the gene ends were 9 bases for V and 1 base for J; bases not matched to a gene: 5. The CDR3 nucleotides are TGTGCCAGCGGGGACAGATTCCAAGAGACCCAGTACTTC. Translating gives CASGDRFQETQYF.

This chain links TRBV7-6 with TRBJ2-1, with 7 bases matching TRBD1. The V gene end was trimmed by 1 base and the J gene end by 5 bases; junction bases not matched to a gene: 8. Germline V lookup: CDR1 SGHVS, CDR2 FNYEAQ. This CDR3 has 16 amino acids. CDR3 in amino acids: CASSLGPERGHNEQFF. In nucleotides, the CDR3 is TGTGCCAGCAGCTTAGGTCCGGAGAGGGGGCACAATGAGCAGTTCTTC.

The rearrangement uses TRBV7-2 and TRBJ2-1, with 7 bases matching TRBD2. CDR1 and CDR2 from the germline V gene are SGHTA and FQGNSA. CDR3 size: 15 residues. V lost 4 bases to trimming and J lost 3 bases; unmatched junction nucleotides: 6. CDR3 nucleotides: TGTGCCAGCAGCTCGTTAGCGGGTGACTACAATGAGCAGTTCTTC. Translated: CASSSLAGDYNEQFF.

The chain couples TRBV13 to TRBJ2-2, with D perhaps TRBD2 (6 bases). Trimming left V 5 bases short and J 0 bases short, with 10 bases between. Germline CDR1 reads PRHDT; CDR2 reads FYEKMQ (reference sequence). This CDR3 is built from 15 residues. The CDR3 region is CASSPGLSNTGELFF. As DNA, the CDR3 is TGTGCCAGCAGCCCAGGACTATCGAACACCGGGGAGCTGTTTTTT.

The chain employs TRBV5-4 and TRBJ2-7; TRBD2 agrees at 13 bases. This CDR3 region has 17 residues. Per the germline V gene, CDR1 is SGHNT and CDR2 is YYREEE (reference sequence). V shed 4 bases, J shed 2 bases, and the junction held 9 bases outside the gene matches. CDR3 DNA: TGTGCCAGCAGCCGACCCGTACTAGCGGGAGGGCCCTACGAGCAGTACTTC. It translates to CASSRPVLAGGPYEQYF.

This clone was found once. The chain is built from TRBV6-1 and TRBJ2-7, with D perhaps given as TRBD1 or TRBD2 (6 bases each). Germline V gene sequence: CDR1 MNHNS, CDR2 SASEGT. Trimming stripped 0 bases from V and 3 bases from J, with 21 bases between. CDR3 length: 18 residues. The CDR3 here is CASSEALGRGDRNYEQYF. CDR3 DNA: TGTGCCAGCAGTGAAGCGCTTGGAAGGGGGGACCGGAACTACGAGCAGTACTTC.

J is TRBJ2-5 and V is TRBV19, with TRBD2 identical over 10 bases. The CDR3 has 15 residues. Germline CDR1 reads LNHDA; CDR2 reads SQIVND (reference sequence). Trimming at V came to 5 bases and at J to 2 bases, leaving 5 bases not matched to a gene. Here the CDR3 DNA reads TGTGCCAGTAGTTTGCAAGCGGGAGGGCAAGAGACCCAGTACTTC. Translating it yields CASSLQAGGQETQYF.

The count of this clone is one. The chain links TRBV29-1 to TRBJ2-1; D may be TRBD2 (5 bases). V shed 3 bases and J shed 15 bases, with 15 bases lying between them. Germline CDR1 reads SQVTM; CDR2 reads ANQGSEA. This CDR3 contains 11 residues. CDR3 sequence: CSVERATDLFF. The CDR3 DNA is TGCAGCGTTGAGCGAGCAACGGACTTGTTCTTC.

V usage is TRBV6-1 and J usage is TRBJ2-7; D possibly corresponds to TRBD1 (6 bases). The germline gives CDR1 MNHNS, CDR2 SASEGT. Trimming took 6 bases from V and 2 from J, leaving 17 bases between them. This CDR3 has 15 residues. CDR3: CASREFPTGPYEQYF. For the CDR3, the DNA is TGTGCCAGCAGAGAGTTTCCGACAGGACCCTACGAGCAGTACTTC.

CDR3 region: CASSFQGSYNEQFF. For the CDR3, the DNA is TGTGCCAGCAGCTTTCAGGGCTCCTACAATGAGCAGTTCTTC. V usage is TRBV7-2 and J usage is TRBJ2-1, with D perhaps matching TRBD1 (5 bases). The V gene's germline CDR1 is SGHTA and CDR2 FQGNSA. This CDR3 is built from 14 residues. Trimming removed 3 bases from V and 0 bases from J, with 6 bases in between.

The chain joins TRBV2 to TRBJ2-5, with D maybe TRBD1 (5 bases). Germline values: CDR1 SNHLY, CDR2 FYNNEI. The CDR3 totals 15 residues. The germline V and J ends were trimmed by 5 bases and 5 bases, with 18 bases remaining between them. DNA of the CDR3: TGTGCCAGCAGTCGGCAGGGCTTGGTTATGGAGACCCAGTACTTC. Translation gives CASSRQGLVMETQYF.

The chain combines TRBV5-1 with TRBJ2-1; the D gene is possibly TRBD2 (5 bases). The CDR3 has 15 amino acids. Deletions cut 4 bases from V and 8 bases from J, with 19 bases between. Per germline, CDR1 SGHRS and CDR2 YFSETQ. The CDR3 DNA is TGCGCCAGCAGCCCAGGACTTCATTCTAGGGATGAGCAGTTCTTC. Translation: CASSPGLHSRDEQFF.

This sequence joins TRBV29-1 and TRBJ2-1; D uncertain. CDR3 length: 16 amino acids. Looked up from germline, CDR1 is SQVTM and CDR2 is ANQGSEA. V was trimmed by 7 bases and J by 0 bases, leaving 19 bases between them. Here the CDR3 DNA reads TGCAGCGGCGGCTTCTTACAGAGCCCCTCCTACAATGAGCAGTTCTTC. Amino acid sequence: CSGGFLQSPSYNEQFF.

The chain is built from TRBV4-2 and TRBJ2-4; 7 bases line up with TRBD1. Germline CDR1 reads LGHNA; CDR2 reads YNFKEQ. CDR3 length: 17 amino acids. The V and J ends lost 0 bases and 0 bases, in that order; junction bases with no gene match: 5. CDR3 sequence reads: CASSQDRTGLAKNIQYF. CDR3 nucleotide sequence: TGTGCCAGCAGCCAAGACCGGACAGGTCTAGCCAAAAACATTCAGTACTTC.

This clone was observed once. The rearrangement links TRBV28 to TRBJ1-5, with D uncertain. V shed 6 bases and J shed 10 bases, with 13 bases lying between them. The CDR3 totals 12 residues. CDR1 MDHEN and CDR2 SYDVKM come from the germline V gene. CDR3 amino acids: CASSAPASPQHF. The CDR3 DNA reads TGTGCCAGCAGCGCACCAGCCAGTCCCCAGCATTTT.

This clone was seen just once. The V gene is TRBV7-9, the J gene TRBJ2-3; 14 bases line up with TRBD2. CDR3 length: 19 residues. Germline V lookup: CDR1 SEHNR, CDR2 FQNEAQ (reference sequence). J gave up 0 bases and V 3 bases, and 8 bases lay outside the gene matches. The CDR3 spells CASSFTTSGRGSSTDTQYF. CDR3 DNA: TGTGCCAGCAGCTTCACGACTAGCGGGAGGGGGTCGAGCACAGATACGCAGTATTTT.